This T cell receptor beta chain stems from a study of T-cell reconstitution after alpha-beta-depleted transplantation in children. Study-wide findings and caveats: The study traced high day-60 TCRbeta diversity in some patients to surviving recipient T cells and thymic progenitors.

Preparation of the TCRbeta library used unique molecular identifiers. One entry per CDR3 protein, called by TCRdb with MiXCR from the PCR reads. The sample carries fewer than 450,000 distinct CDR3 sequences, around 15% recorded once. Germline V gene sequence: CDR1 DFQATT, CDR2 SNEGSKA (reference sequence). V dropped 3 bases and J dropped 0 bases, with 15 bases sitting between them. The CDR3 loop spans 15 amino acids. This clonotype was observed a few times. Its antigen is not known. The receptor was isolated from a male patient aged 2-10 years who had a stem cell transplant for acute lymphoblastic leukemia, so the T cells may come from the graft donor. V is TRBV20-1 and J is TRBJ2-7; D gene uncertain. The sample consisted of PBMCs, mostly from graft donor cells, taken 360 days after TCRalphabeta/CD19-depleted stem cell transplant. The DNA for the CDR3 is TGCAGTGCTAGTAGATCGCTACCAAGCTCCTACGAGCAGTACTTC. Amino acid sequence: CSASRSLPSSYEQYF.